These 20 T cell receptor beta chains originate from one sample sequenced in a study of cytomegalovirus exposure and HLA in healthy donors. PCR used 60 Vbeta primers and 13 Jbeta primers. Libraries were prepared by immunoSEQ multiplex PCR; TCRdb keeps only in-frame clonotypes and omits some of them. This sample has about 110,000 clones, with around 80% found just once. Sequenced material: PBMCs. Receptors were obtained from a woman between 45 and 60 years old in good health and CMV-seropositive.

This sequence joins TRBV6-5 and TRBJ2-1, with 9 bases that match TRBD2. Germline-derived CDR1 and CDR2 are MNHEY and SVGAGI. V trimming: 5 bases; J trimming: 9 bases; junction bases outside the gene matches: 5. The CDR3 consists of 13 residues. Here the CDR3 reads CASSTFSGGEQFF. The CDR3, as DNA: TGTGCCAGCAGTACCTTTAGCGGGGGTGAGCAGTTCTTC.

This clone was recorded only once. The rearrangement links TRBV5-1 to TRBJ2-1, with 13 bases matching TRBD2. After removal of 2 bases from V and 5 bases from J, the junction contained 1 base not matched to a gene. Germline assignment: CDR1 SGHRS and CDR2 YFSETQ. The CDR3 has 15 residues. The CDR3 here is CASSFGTSGDNEQFF. CDR3 in DNA: TGCGCCAGCAGCTTCGGGACTAGCGGGGACAATGAGCAGTTCTTC.

This clone was recorded once. The V and J genes are TRBV29-1 and TRBJ1-2; maybe TRBD1 (5 bases). Trimming cost V 8 bases and J 6 bases, with 13 bases left between them. Per germline, CDR1 SQVTM and CDR2 ANQGSEA. The CDR3 spans 11 residues. The chain's CDR3 is CSTVGEDGYTF. The CDR3 nucleotides are TGCAGCACCGTGGGGGAGGATGGCTACACCTTC.

This sequence joins TRBV6-5 and TRBJ1-1, with D hard to call. This CDR3 contains 12 residues. V was cut by 7 bases and J by 11 bases, with 17 bases left in between. Germline V lookup: CDR1 MNHEY, CDR2 SVGAGI. Here the CDR3 reads CASTLQKSGAFF. For the CDR3, the DNA is TGTGCCAGCACCCTACAGAAATCTGGGGCTTTCTTT.

Notes on this clone: The junction departs from the called germline gene at one end, perhaps through a read error. This rearrangement joins TRBV19 to TRBJ1-5, with a possible D match to TRBD1 (6 bases). This CDR3 spans 18 amino acids. The V gene's germline CDR1 is LNHDA and CDR2 SQIVND (reference sequence). The CDR3 sequence is CAGSTRRLRSRGYQPQHF. In DNA, the CDR3 is TGTGCCGGTAGCACCCGGCGACTCCGTTCTAGGGGGTATCAGCCCCAGCATTTT. Complete variable domain (other parts from reference TRBV19 and TRBJ1-5): DGGITQSPKYLFRKEGQNVTLSCEQNLNHDAMYWYRQDPGQGLRLIYYSQIVNDFQKGDIAEGYSVSREKKESFPLTVTSAQKNPTAFYLCAGSTRRLRSRGYQPQHFGDGTRLSIL.

This rearrangement joins TRBV30 to TRBJ2-3; D may be TRBD2 (5 bases). The ends were cut back, 5 bases at V and 6 bases at J, with 9 bases in the middle. CDR3 length: 11 amino acids. Germline V gene sequence: CDR1 GTSNPN, CDR2 SVGIG (reference sequence). CDR3 protein: CAWGSGDTQYF. As DNA, the CDR3 is TGTGCCTGGGGTTCGGGGGATACGCAGTATTTT.

J is TRBJ2-2 and V is TRBV7-3; 7 bases are a match to TRBD1. The germline V gene has CDR1 SGHTA and CDR2 FQGTGA. CDR3 size: 15 residues. V lost 1 base and J lost 7; bases outside the gene matches: 6. In nucleotides, the CDR3 is TGTGCCAGCAGCTTAAGTGACAGGGCGGGCGGGGAGCTGTTTTTT. Translated: CASSLSDRAGGELFF.

V is TRBV25-1 and J is TRBJ2-1; D is possibly TRBD1 (7 bases). From germline, CDR1 is MGHDK and CDR2 SYGVNS. The CDR3 runs to 17 residues. V was shortened by 3 bases and J by 2 bases, with 17 bases between the two germline ends. The CDR3 DNA is TGTGCCAGCAGTGAGGGGGGTCGGACAGGACCCTACAATGAGCAGTTCTTC. This gives the protein CASSEGGRTGPYNEQFF. Full variable domain (missing parts from reference TRBV25-1 and TRBJ2-1): EADIYQTPRYLVIGTGKKITLECSQTMGHDKMYWYQQDPGMELHLIHYSYGVNSTEKGDLSSESTVSRIRTEHFPLTLESARPSHTSQYLCASSEGGRTGPYNEQFFGPGTRLTVL.

V and J are TRBV7-3 and TRBJ1-1, with 7 nucleotides matching TRBD1. CDR1 and CDR2 (germline): SGHTA, FQGTGA. V gave up 0 bases and J gave up 6 bases; unmatched junction bases: 4. The CDR3 totals 14 residues. The CDR3 DNA follows: TGTGCCAGCAGCTTAACAGTAGGGGGCGCTGAAGCTTTCTTT. Its translation: CASSLTVGGAEAFF.

This clone was counted a few times. The rearrangement links TRBV5-1 to TRBJ2-7, with 7 bases identical to TRBD1. J lost 1 base, V lost 5 bases, and 9 bases had no gene match. This CDR3 contains 15 residues. CDR1 SGHRS and CDR2 YFSETQ come from the germline V gene. As DNA, the CDR3 is TGCGCCAGCAGTTCGACAGGGCTGCGGTCCTACGAGCAGTACTTC. Its protein is CASSSTGLRSYEQYF.

The V call is TRBV5-6, the J call TRBJ2-1; D remains ambiguous. Germline CDR1 SGHDT, CDR2 YYEEEE. With 4 bases removed from V and 7 bases from J, the gap between germline ends came to 18 bases. CDR3 length: 15 amino acids. The CDR3 region has the DNA TGTGCCAGCAGCATTAGCACCTCTAGACGAAATGAGCAGTTCTTC. This gives the protein CASSISTSRRNEQFF.

The genes are TRBV27 and TRBJ1-5, with D possibly being TRBD1 (6 bases). Trimming took off 5 bases at V and 2 bases at J, with 16 bases between the two ends. The germline CDR1 and CDR2 sequences are MNHEY and SMNVEV (reference sequence). The CDR3 has 16 residues. Written as DNA, the CDR3 is TGTGCCAGCAGTCCCCGGGACATCCGGGGCAATCAGCCCCAGCATTTT. Encoded protein: CASSPRDIRGNQPQHF.

The chain combines TRBV5-1 with TRBJ1-3; the D gene is possibly TRBD1 (6 bases). This CDR3 comprises 14 residues. Germline V gives CDR1 SGHRS, CDR2 YFSETQ. V lost 4 bases and J lost 4, with 12 bases in between. This chain's CDR3 is CASSAGQPGNTIYF. As DNA, the CDR3 is TGCGCCAGCAGCGCCGGACAGCCAGGAAACACCATATATTTT.

Comment on this clone: Possible read error: a much larger clone is one base away. The sample holds other DNA sequences that translate to the same CDR3. The chain employs TRBV7-2 and TRBJ1-1, with D maybe TRBD1 (6 bases). Trimming took 5 bases from V and 1 from J, leaving 8 bases between them. Germline loops: CDR1 SGHTA, CDR2 FQGNSA. The CDR3 is made up of 13 amino acids. The CDR3 here is CASSGQPNTEAFF. The CDR3 DNA sequence: TGTGCCAGCAGCGGACAGCCGAACACTGAAGCTTTCTTT.

This sequence joins TRBV7-9 and TRBJ1-1; D is uncertain. From germline, CDR1 is SEHNR and CDR2 FQNEAQ (reference sequence). This CDR3 is built from 15 residues. V dropped 7 bases and J dropped 0 bases, with 15 bases sitting between them. CDR3 sequence: CASTPVGSVNTEAFF. CDR3 nucleotides: TGTGCCAGCACCCCTGTGGGGAGCGTGAACACTGAAGCTTTCTTT.

The rearrangement links TRBV5-1 to TRBJ2-7; the D gene is possibly TRBD1 (5 bases). In germline, CDR1 is SGHRS, CDR2 YFSETQ. This CDR3 has 13 residues. V lost 1 base to trimming and J lost 3 bases, with 8 bases between them. The CDR3 region is CASSLTGSYEQYF. CDR3 coding DNA: TGCGCCAGCAGCTTGACAGGTAGCTACGAGCAGTACTTC.

The CDR3, as DNA: TGTGCCAGCACGGGGATCTCTGGAAACACCATATATTTT. It yields the protein CASTGISGNTIYF. V usage is TRBV2 and J usage is TRBJ1-3; the D is unclear. V was trimmed by 7 bases and J by 0 bases, leaving 7 bases between them. Germline-derived CDR1 and CDR2 are SNHLY and FYNNEI. The length of the CDR3 is 13 residues.

This chain joins TRBV2 and TRBJ1-1; D is unclear. Germline V gene sequence: CDR1 SNHLY, CDR2 FYNNEI. The germline V and J ends were trimmed by 4 bases and 3 bases, with 15 bases remaining between them. The CDR3 has 15 amino acids. The CDR3 region is CASSGRRDRYTEAFF. In DNA, the CDR3 is TGTGCCAGCAGTGGACGTCGGGATCGGTACACTGAAGCTTTCTTT. The full variable domain, rest sourced from reference TRBV2 and TRBJ1-1, is EPEVTQTPSHQVTQMGQEVILRCVPISNHLYFYWYRQILGQKVEFLVSFYNNEISEKSEIFDDQFSVERPDGSNFTLKIRSTKLEDSAMYFCASSGRRDRYTEAFFGQGTRLTVV.

The V and J genes are TRBV6-1 and TRBJ1-1; D gene uncertain. In germline, CDR1 is MNHNS, CDR2 SASEGT. With 6 bases removed from V and 0 bases from J, the gap between germline ends came to 11 bases. CDR3 length: 14 amino acids. DNA for the CDR3: TGTGCCAGCAGGCGGGTCACACTGAACACTGAAGCTTTCTTT. The encoded protein is CASRRVTLNTEAFF.

This clone was counted a single time. A read error may produce the germline difference seen at one junction end. The chain employs TRBV7-9 and TRBJ2-7; weak D call: TRBD1 (5 bases). Germline CDR1 and CDR2: SEHNR and FQNEAQ (reference sequence). The CDR3 loop spans 14 amino acids. The chain's CDR3 is CSSSPQRGIYEQYF. CDR3 nucleotide sequence: TGTTCCAGCAGCCCCCAAAGGGGCATCTACGAGCAGTACTTC.